This is a list of T cell receptor beta chains from one sample in a study of HIV-infected children after antiretroviral therapy interruption. MiXCR, applied by TCRdb to the 3' RACE reads, yields one record per CDR3 protein. The table has roughly 46,000 distinct CDR3 sequences, roughly 4.5% seen once; the top ten hold 0.55% to 0.85%. The source material was CD45RA+ CD4+ T cells from PBMCs, pooled from several time points, sampled from a donor given antiretroviral therapy, either interrupted or continuous. The source is a pool of human donors with HIV. Both conserved end residues are part of each CDR3. The D gene is left open where the match is weak.

d_call: -; v_call: TRBV6-5; cdr3_aa: CASSYEAGDQPQHF
d_call: TRBD1; v_call: TRBV2; cdr3_aa: CASSPLQGAGYGYTF
d_call: -; v_call: TRBV5-1; cdr3_aa: CASSLDWGGHNEQFF
d_call: TRBD2; v_call: TRBV5-4; cdr3_aa: CASSWTGTTYNEQFF
d_call: -; v_call: TRBV20-1; cdr3_aa: CSARDQGGNTDTQYF
d_call: TRBD1; v_call: TRBV28; cdr3_aa: CASRVSGGNSPLHF
d_call: -; v_call: TRBV21-1; cdr3_aa: CASSKAGRDSSSYEQYF
d_call: TRBD2; v_call: TRBV7-8; cdr3_aa: CASSSGLAGVPQETQYF
d_call: -; v_call: TRBV24-1; cdr3_aa: CATSDSLGADTQYF
d_call: TRBD2; v_call: TRBV11-3; cdr3_aa: CASSFGLAGTYNEQFF
d_call: -; v_call: TRBV2; cdr3_aa: CASSLDRNQPQHF
d_call: TRBD2; v_call: TRBV12-3/TRBV12-4; cdr3_aa: CASREGLATDTQYF
d_call: TRBD1; v_call: TRBV29-1; cdr3_aa: CSVVTGGRYNEQFF
d_call: -; v_call: TRBV18; cdr3_aa: CASSQGRQTEAFF
d_call: -; v_call: TRBV28; cdr3_aa: CASSIPGQNQYF
d_call: -; v_call: TRBV28; cdr3_aa: CASTLSGAEDEQFF
d_call: -; v_call: TRBV2; cdr3_aa: CASIDEDNEQFF
d_call: -; v_call: TRBV2; cdr3_aa: CASSEALSTGVISYNEQFF
d_call: -; v_call: TRBV12-3/TRBV12-4; cdr3_aa: CASSLIRGDTQYF
d_call: TRBD1; v_call: TRBV10-3; cdr3_aa: CAISSTGQNEQFF
d_call: -; v_call: TRBV9; cdr3_aa: CASSVGFGQGGYTF
d_call: -; v_call: TRBV11-2; cdr3_aa: CASSLDRPSNTEAFF
d_call: -; v_call: TRBV29-1; cdr3_aa: CSVIMGRLSDTQYF
d_call: -; v_call: TRBV7-9; cdr3_aa: CASSFRSGGYGYTF
d_call: TRBD2; v_call: TRBV20-1; cdr3_aa: CSAIRGGRTDTQYF
d_call: -; v_call: TRBV20-1; cdr3_aa: CSATDRMNTEAFF
d_call: -; v_call: TRBV7-2; cdr3_aa: CASRLRVYTEAFF
d_call: TRBD1; v_call: TRBV15; cdr3_aa: CATAPRTGNNEQFF
d_call: -; v_call: TRBV20-1; cdr3_aa: CSARDRTVNTGELFF
d_call: TRBD1; v_call: TRBV20-1; cdr3_aa: CSAKRGPDTQYF
d_call: -; v_call: TRBV21-1; cdr3_aa: CASSLEYQPGQSVPLHF
d_call: -; v_call: TRBV2; cdr3_aa: CASSERTQGETQYF
d_call: -; v_call: TRBV3-1; cdr3_aa: CASSQAGGLTDTQYF
d_call: TRBD2; v_call: TRBV9; cdr3_aa: CASSPSGAGVSYNEQFF
d_call: TRBD1; v_call: TRBV11-1; cdr3_aa: CASSLRTGLINEQFF
d_call: -; v_call: TRBV18; cdr3_aa: CASSPTGMNTEAFF
d_call: -; v_call: TRBV20-1; cdr3_aa: CSARAGYYNEQFF
d_call: TRBD1; v_call: TRBV27; cdr3_aa: CASSTRQGSDTEAFF
d_call: TRBD1; v_call: TRBV28; cdr3_aa: CASSRTGGFSYEQYF
d_call: TRBD2; v_call: TRBV5-4; cdr3_aa: CASRPGLAGSIQETQYF
d_call: -; v_call: TRBV2; cdr3_aa: CASSEQGAGNQPQHF
d_call: TRBD1; v_call: TRBV3-1; cdr3_aa: CASSPGTASTDTQYF
d_call: -; v_call: TRBV12-3/TRBV12-4; cdr3_aa: CASSFASSAADTQYF
d_call: -; v_call: TRBV7-2; cdr3_aa: CASSPGGSGVGQFF
d_call: -; v_call: TRBV12-3/TRBV12-4; cdr3_aa: CASTEASGNTIYF
d_call: -; v_call: TRBV12-3/TRBV12-4; cdr3_aa: CASSRIGELFF
d_call: TRBD1; v_call: TRBV12-3/TRBV12-4; cdr3_aa: CASSPGQGFEAFF
d_call: -; v_call: TRBV28; cdr3_aa: CASSQRGEKLFF
d_call: -; v_call: TRBV5-5; cdr3_aa: CASSFPMDYEQYF
d_call: TRBD1; v_call: TRBV7-2; cdr3_aa: CASSGGTGVIYEQYF
d_call: TRBD1; v_call: TRBV18; cdr3_aa: CASSRNGGTGGADTQYF
d_call: -; v_call: TRBV5-5; cdr3_aa: CASSLGVSGNTIYF